This T cell receptor (beta chain) originates from a study of blood T cell repertoires in COVID-19. At the level of the study: Acute-phase and convalescent COVID-19 samples originated in the United States, Italy and Spain. T cells, B-cell-depleted T cells, or PBMCs provided the cDNA or gDNA that served as material.

The CDR3 is 17 amino acids. After removal of 1 base from V and 0 bases from J, the junction contained 6 bases not matched to a gene. The germline V gene encodes CDR1 MNHNS and CDR2 SASEGT. Only a few counts were recorded for this clone. In the original workflow: Estimated nucleated cell counts came from reference gene primer amplification. This table comes from immunoSEQ multiplex PCR, and its TCRdb copy is limited to in-frame clones, with some not included. V, J and clone size are those of that table, while D and trimming were read from the DNA. The data contain approximately 170,000 clones, more than 90% of them singletons.

The TCR was taken from a man in his sixties with active or convalescent COVID-19. This chain joins TRBV6-1 and TRBJ1-5, with 7 bases that match TRBD1. The sample consisted of peripheral blood. The DNA for the CDR3 is TGTGCCAGCAGTGAAGGCAGGGACAGCTCTAGCAATCAGCCCCAGCATTTT. As protein: CASSEGRDSSSNQPQHF.